This T cell receptor beta chain was documented in a study of blood T cell repertoires in COVID-19. Germline trimming cut 1 base from V and 3 bases from J; bases unmatched to any gene: 5. Germline lookup yields CDR1 LNHNV and CDR2 YYDKDF (reference sequence). The CDR3 is 15 amino acids. Some clones are missing from TCRdb's copy, which holds only in-frame ones; the method was immunoSEQ multiplex PCR. The sample consists of under 300,000 clones, approximately 89% of them appearing once. This chain links TRBV15 with TRBJ2-5; 7 nucleotides agree with TRBD1. The TCR comes from a middle-aged woman who had been exposed to COVID-19. Sequenced sample: PBMCs or T cells enriched from blood (not recorded which). Here the CDR3 reads CATSRGTGVKETQYF. Written as DNA, the CDR3 is TGTGCCACCAGCAGAGGAACAGGGGTCAAAGAGACCCAGTACTTC. Complete variable domain (other parts from reference TRBV15 and TRBJ2-5): DAMVIQNPRYQVTQFGKPVTLSCSQTLNHNVMYWYQQKSSQAPKLLFHYYDKDFNNEADTPDNFQSRRPNTSFCFLDIRSPGLGDTAMYLCATSRGTGVKETQYFGPGTRLLVL.